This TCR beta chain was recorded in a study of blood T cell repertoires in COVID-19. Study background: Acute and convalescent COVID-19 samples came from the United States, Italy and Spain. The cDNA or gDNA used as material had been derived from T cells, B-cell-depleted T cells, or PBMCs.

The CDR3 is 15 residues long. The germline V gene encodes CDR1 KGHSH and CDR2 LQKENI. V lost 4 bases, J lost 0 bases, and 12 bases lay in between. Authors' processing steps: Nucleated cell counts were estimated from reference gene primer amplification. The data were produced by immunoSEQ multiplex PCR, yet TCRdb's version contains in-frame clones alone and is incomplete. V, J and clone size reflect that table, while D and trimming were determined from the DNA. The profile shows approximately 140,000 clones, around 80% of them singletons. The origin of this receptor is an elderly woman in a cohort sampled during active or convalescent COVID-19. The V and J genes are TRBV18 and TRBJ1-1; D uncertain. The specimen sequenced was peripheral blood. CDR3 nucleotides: TGTGCCAGCTCACTCCCGGGATTCATGAACACTGAAGCTTTCTTT. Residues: CASSLPGFMNTEAFF. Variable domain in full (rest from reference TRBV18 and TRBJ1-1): NAGVMQNPRHLVRRRGQEARLRCSPMKGHSHVYWYRQLPEEGLKFMVYLQKENIIDESGMPKERFSAEFPKEGPSILRIQQVVRGDSAAYFCASSLPGFMNTEAFFGQGTRLTVV.